Sequencing of this T cell receptor beta chain was carried out in a study of cytomegalovirus exposure and HLA in healthy donors. Primers: 60 Vbeta forward and 13 Jbeta reverse. Only in-frame clones appear in the TCRdb table, and some are missing; sequencing was by immunoSEQ multiplex PCR. The table records about 140,000 clones, roughly 80% of them present only once. Healthy bone marrow donors made up the donor group. Germline CDR1 reads SGHVS; CDR2 reads FNYEAQ. Trimming took 5 bases from V and 3 from J, leaving 11 bases between them. This CDR3 has 13 amino acids. Sequencing was done on a sample of PBMCs. The receptor was isolated from a female donor in good health and CMV-seronegative. The V and J genes are TRBV7-6 and TRBJ2-7, with D tentatively TRBD2 (6 bases). The CDR3 loop reads CASSPGTDYEQYF. The CDR3 region has the DNA TGTGCCAGCAGCCCCGGGACTGACTACGAGCAGTACTTC.